This record concerns one T cell receptor beta chain sequence. TCRB transcripts that were expressed got sequenced, as all of the isolated RNA had been reverse transcribed. Clones were sequenced by immunoSEQ multiplex PCR, and TCRdb holds only the in-frame ones, with some missing. The data show roughly 240,000 clones, 68% seen once. These data originate in a study of beta chain features in type 1 diabetes. The CDR3 has 14 amino acids. Germline V CDR1 and CDR2: KGHSH, LQKENI. J lost 3 bases, V lost 1 base, and 1 base had no gene match. The chain employs TRBV18 and TRBJ2-7; 9 bases match TRBD1. The sequenced material came from naive CD4+ T cells from blood. The clonotype comes from a young man in good health. CDR3 loop: CASSPQGQGYEQYF. As DNA, the CDR3 is TGTGCCAGCTCACCACAGGGACAGGGCTACGAGCAGTACTTC.